The clone carrying this T cell receptor beta chain was seen many times. Antigen unknown. Per germline, CDR1 MNHEY and CDR2 SVGEGT. J was trimmed by 2 bases and V by 7 bases; bases with no gene match: 6. The CDR3 is 17 amino acids. This record belongs to a study of blood T cells in healthy people across ages. Study-wide points: Samples with more naive T cells showed higher observed beta diversity. More naive CD4+ cells and higher diversity were found in long-lived than in aged donors.

It was with a sample-barcoded 5' primer and a J-beta primer mix that a second PCR of roughly 7 to 12 cycles was run. TCRdb recomputed calls from the 5' RACE reads with MiXCR, one row per CDR3 protein. The sample records over a million distinct CDR3 sequences, around 43% being singletons. Donor samples were obtained from healthy Caucasian individuals from Russia, aged about 6 to 95. Investigators took 8.5 to 10 milliliters of peripheral blood from every donor. The genes are TRBV6-2 or TRBV6-3 and TRBJ2-4, with 15 positions matching TRBD2. The specimen sequenced was blood. The receptor's source is a woman in her sixties in good health. The CDR3 loop is CASTLGLAGGSKNIQYF. For the CDR3, the DNA is TGTGCCAGCACCCTGGGACTAGCGGGAGGTTCCAAAAACATTCAGTACTTC.